This T cell receptor beta chain is drawn from a study of blood T cell repertoires in COVID-19. Study summary: Acute and convalescent COVID-19 samples came from the United States, Italy and Spain. Sources were T cells, B-cell-depleted T cells, or PBMCs; the material itself was cDNA or gDNA.

Seattle patients were enrolled while actively infected and followed longitudinally. Profiled with immunoSEQ multiplex PCR; TCRdb holds only in-frame clones, not every one. The data hold 310,000 or so clones, with roughly 90% observed a single time. Looked up from germline, CDR1 is GTSNPN and CDR2 is SVGIG (reference sequence). This CDR3 is built from 13 residues. The ends were cut back, 0 bases at V and 9 bases at J, with 14 bases in the middle. The source is a woman aged 25 to 39 with COVID-19, enrolled during active disease. This chain links TRBV30 with TRBJ1-1; no firm D call. The sample consisted of peripheral blood. For the CDR3, the DNA is TGTGCCTGGAGTGTAGGCGCAGGCCGGAAAGCTTTCTTT. It encodes CAWSVGAGRKAFF.